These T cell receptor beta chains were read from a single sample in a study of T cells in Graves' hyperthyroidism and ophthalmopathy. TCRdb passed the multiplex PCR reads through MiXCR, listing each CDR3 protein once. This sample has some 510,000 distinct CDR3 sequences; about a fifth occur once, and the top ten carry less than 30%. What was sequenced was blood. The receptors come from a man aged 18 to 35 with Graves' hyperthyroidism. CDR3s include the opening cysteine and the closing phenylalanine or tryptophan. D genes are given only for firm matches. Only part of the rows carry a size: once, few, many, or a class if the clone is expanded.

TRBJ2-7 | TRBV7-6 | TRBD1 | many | CASSLGTGLAYEQYF | TGTGCCAGCAGCTTAGGGACAGGGTTAGCCTACGAGCAGTACTTC
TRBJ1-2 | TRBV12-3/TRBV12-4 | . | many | CASSTTGGNGYTF | TGTGCCAGCAGTACGACGGGAGGGAATGGCTACACCTTC
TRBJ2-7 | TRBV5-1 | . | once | CASSVSPRQNYEQYF | TGCGCCAGCAGCGTCAGCCCTAGACAGAACTACGAGCAGTACTTC
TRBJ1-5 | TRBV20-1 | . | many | CSAAVIGGANQPQHF | TGCAGTGCTGCCGTGATCGGCGGCGCGAATCAGCCCCAGCATTTT
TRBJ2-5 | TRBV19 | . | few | CASSIPGLQETQYF | TGTGCCAGTAGTATTCCGGGTCTACAAGAGACCCAGTACTTC
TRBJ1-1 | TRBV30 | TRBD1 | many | CAWNRDSQAFF | TGTGCCTGGAATAGGGACAGCCAAGCTTTCTTT
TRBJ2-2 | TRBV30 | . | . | CAWKFPGELFF | TGTGCCTGGAAGTTTCCCGGGGAGCTGTTTTTT
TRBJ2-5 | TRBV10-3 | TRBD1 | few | CAIKGAGQETQYF | TGTGCCATCAAGGGGGCAGGTCAAGAGACCCAGTACTTC
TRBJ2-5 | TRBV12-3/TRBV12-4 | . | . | CASSLGGSGETQYF | TGTGCCAGCAGTTTAGGAGGGTCGGGGGAGACCCAGTACTTC
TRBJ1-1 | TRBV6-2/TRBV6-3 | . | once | CASSYRKPNTEAFF | TGTGCCAGCAGTTATCGGAAACCGAACACTGAAGCTTTCTTT
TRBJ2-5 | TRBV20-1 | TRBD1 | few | CSAGTTGTGGGGETQYF | TGCAGTGCCGGAACTACCGGGACAGGGGGCGGTGGAGAGACCCAGTACTTC
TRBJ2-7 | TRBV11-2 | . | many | CASSPSPDYEQYF | TGTGCCAGCAGCCCCTCCCCAGACTACGAGCAGTACTTC
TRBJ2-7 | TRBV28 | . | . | CVSARLGSYEQYF | TGTGTCAGCGCCCGACTAGGCTCCTACGAGCAGTACTTC
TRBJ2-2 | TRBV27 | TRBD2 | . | CASKTGTSWNGELFF | TGTGCCAGCAAAACCGGGACTAGCTGGAACGGGGAGCTGTTTTTT
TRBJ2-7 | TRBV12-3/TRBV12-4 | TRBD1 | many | CASSLGQGAQYEQYF | TGTGCCAGCAGCCTTGGACAGGGGGCCCAATACGAGCAGTACTTC
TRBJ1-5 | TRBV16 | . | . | CASSQLIGRAGGDQPQHF | TGTGCCAGCAGCCAATTGATCGGCAGAGCGGGGGGCGATCAGCCCCAGCATTTT
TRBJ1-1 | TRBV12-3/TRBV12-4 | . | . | CASRLQLNTEAFF | TGTGCCAGCAGGCTACAACTGAACACTGAAGCTTTCTTT
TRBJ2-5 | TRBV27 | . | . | CASSRDSFLETQYF | TGTGCCAGCAGTCGAGACAGCTTCTTAGAGACCCAGTACTTC
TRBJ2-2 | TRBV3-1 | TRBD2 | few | CASSQEPSGPTGELFF | TGTGCCAGCAGCCAAGAACCTAGCGGGCCCACCGGGGAGCTGTTTTTT
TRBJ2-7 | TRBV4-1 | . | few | CASSPVGGAVYEQYF | TGCGCCAGCAGCCCTGTAGGGGGGGCCGTCTACGAGCAGTACTTC
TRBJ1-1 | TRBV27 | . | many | CASSLIGENTEAFF | TGTGCCAGCAGTTTAATTGGAGAGAACACTGAAGCTTTCTTT
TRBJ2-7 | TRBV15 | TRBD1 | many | CATSTGTGDEQYF | TGTGCCACCAGCACGGGGACAGGGGACGAGCAGTACTTC
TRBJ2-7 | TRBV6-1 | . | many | CASSEPRITYEQYF | TGTGCCAGCAGTGAGCCCAGGATAACCTACGAGCAGTACTTC
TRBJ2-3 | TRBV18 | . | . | CASSPQTSTDTQYF | TGTGCCAGCTCACCACAAACCAGCACAGATACGCAGTATTTT
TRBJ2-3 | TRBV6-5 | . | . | CASSYGASTDTQYF | TGTGCCAGCAGTTACGGGGCTAGCACAGATACGCAGTATTTT